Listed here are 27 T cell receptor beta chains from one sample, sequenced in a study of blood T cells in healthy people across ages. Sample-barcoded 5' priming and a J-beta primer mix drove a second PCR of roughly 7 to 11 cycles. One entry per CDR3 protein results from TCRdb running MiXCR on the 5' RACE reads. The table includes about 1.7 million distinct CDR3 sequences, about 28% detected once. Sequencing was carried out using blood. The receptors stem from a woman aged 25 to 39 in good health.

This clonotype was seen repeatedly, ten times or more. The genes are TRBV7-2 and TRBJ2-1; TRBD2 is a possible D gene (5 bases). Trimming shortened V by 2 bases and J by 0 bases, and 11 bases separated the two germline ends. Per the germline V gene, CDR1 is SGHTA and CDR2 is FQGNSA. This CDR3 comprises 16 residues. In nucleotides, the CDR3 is TGTGCCAGCAGCTTAAGACGGACTCGCTCCTACAATGAGCAGTTCTTC. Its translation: CASSLRRTRSYNEQFF. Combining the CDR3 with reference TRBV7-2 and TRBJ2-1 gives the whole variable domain GAGVSQSPSNKVTEKGKDVELRCDPISGHTALYWYRQSLGQGLEFLIYFQGNSAPDKSGLPSDRFSAERTGGSVSTLTIQRTQQEDSAVYLCASSLRRTRSYNEQFFGPGTRLTVL.

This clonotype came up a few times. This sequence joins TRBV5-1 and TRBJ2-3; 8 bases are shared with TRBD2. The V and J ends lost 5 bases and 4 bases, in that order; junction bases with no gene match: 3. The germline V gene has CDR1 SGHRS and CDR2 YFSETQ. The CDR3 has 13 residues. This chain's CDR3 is CASRTSEADTQYF. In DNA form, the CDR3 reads TGCGCCAGCAGGACTAGCGAGGCAGATACGCAGTATTTT.

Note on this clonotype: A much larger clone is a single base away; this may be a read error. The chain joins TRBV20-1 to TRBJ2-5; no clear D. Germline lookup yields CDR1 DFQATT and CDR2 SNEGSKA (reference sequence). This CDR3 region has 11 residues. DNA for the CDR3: TGCAGTGCCCGTCTGGCGGAGACCCAGTGCTTC. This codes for CSARLAETQCF.

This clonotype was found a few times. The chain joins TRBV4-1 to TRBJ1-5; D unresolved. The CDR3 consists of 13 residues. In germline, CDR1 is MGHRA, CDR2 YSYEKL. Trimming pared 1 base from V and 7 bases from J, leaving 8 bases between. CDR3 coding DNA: TGCGCCAGCAGCCAAGCCCCAGCCCAGCCCCAGCATTTT. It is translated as CASSQAPAQPQHF.

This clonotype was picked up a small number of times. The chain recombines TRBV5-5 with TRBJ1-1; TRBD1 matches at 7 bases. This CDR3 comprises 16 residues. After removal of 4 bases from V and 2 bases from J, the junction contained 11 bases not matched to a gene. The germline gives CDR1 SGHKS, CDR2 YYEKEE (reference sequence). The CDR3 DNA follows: TGTGCCAGCAGCCCCCATCAGGGGGGGCTTAACACTGAAGCTTTCTTT. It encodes CASSPHQGGLNTEAFF.

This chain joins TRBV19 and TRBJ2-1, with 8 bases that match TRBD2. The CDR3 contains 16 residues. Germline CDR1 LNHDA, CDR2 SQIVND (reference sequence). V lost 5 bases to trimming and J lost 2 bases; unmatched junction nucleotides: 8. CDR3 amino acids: CASSLKRGSPYNEQFF. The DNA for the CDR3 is TGTGCCAGTAGTCTAAAGCGGGGGAGCCCCTACAATGAGCAGTTCTTC.

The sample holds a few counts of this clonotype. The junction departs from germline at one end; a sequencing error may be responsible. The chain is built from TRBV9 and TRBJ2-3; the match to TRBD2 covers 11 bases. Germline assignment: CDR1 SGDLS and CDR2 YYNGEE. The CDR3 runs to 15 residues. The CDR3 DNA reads TGCGCCAGCAGCGCGGGACTAGCGGCCACAGATACGCAGTATTTT. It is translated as CASSAGLAATDTQYF.

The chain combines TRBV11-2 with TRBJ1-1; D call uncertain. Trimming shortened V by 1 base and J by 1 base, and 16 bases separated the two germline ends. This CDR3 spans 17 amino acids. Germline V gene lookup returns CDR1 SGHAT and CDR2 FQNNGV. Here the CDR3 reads CASSLGDRLLRNTEAFF. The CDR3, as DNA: TGTGCCAGCAGCTTAGGTGACCGGCTCCTGAGGAACACTGAAGCTTTCTTT.

The CDR3 nucleotides are TGCAGCGTTGATATCATCCTCAGCGGACGGGAGACCCAGTACTTC. It translates to CSVDIILSGRETQYF. The chain combines TRBV29-1 with TRBJ2-5; TRBD2 might be the D (5 bases). Trimming took off 3 bases at V and 5 bases at J, with 19 bases between the two ends. Germline V lookup: CDR1 SQVTM, CDR2 ANQGSEA. The CDR3 is 15 residues long.

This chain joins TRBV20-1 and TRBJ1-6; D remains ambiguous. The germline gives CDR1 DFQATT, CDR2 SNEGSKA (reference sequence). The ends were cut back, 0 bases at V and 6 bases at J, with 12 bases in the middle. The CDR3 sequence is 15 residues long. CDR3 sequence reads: CSARDQGGFNSPLHF. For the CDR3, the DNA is TGCAGTGCTAGAGATCAAGGCGGTTTTAATTCACCCCTCCACTTT.

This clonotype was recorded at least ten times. In DNA, the CDR3 is TGTGCCAGTAGTATCGGGGCTACTGGGGCCAACGTCCTGACTTTC. Translated, it gives CASSIGATGANVLTF. This rearrangement joins TRBV19 to TRBJ2-6, with D perhaps given as TRBD1 or TRBD2 (5 bases each). Germline CDR1 reads LNHDA; CDR2 reads SQIVND (reference sequence). This CDR3 comprises 15 residues. The V end was cut by 3 bases, the J end by 2 bases, with 8 bases between. Looking up the rest from reference TRBV19 and TRBJ2-6 gives the full variable domain: DGGITQSPKYLFRKEGQNVTLSCEQNLNHDAMYWYRQDPGQGLRLIYYSQIVNDFQKGDIAEGYSVSREKKESFPLTVTSAQKNPTAFYLCASSIGATGANVLTFGAGSRLTVL.

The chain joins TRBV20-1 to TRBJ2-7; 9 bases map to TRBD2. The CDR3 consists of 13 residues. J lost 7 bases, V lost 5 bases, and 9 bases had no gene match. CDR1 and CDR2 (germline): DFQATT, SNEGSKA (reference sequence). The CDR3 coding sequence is TGCAGTGCTTATACCGGGACTAGCACAGAGCAGTACTTC. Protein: CSAYTGTSTEQYF.

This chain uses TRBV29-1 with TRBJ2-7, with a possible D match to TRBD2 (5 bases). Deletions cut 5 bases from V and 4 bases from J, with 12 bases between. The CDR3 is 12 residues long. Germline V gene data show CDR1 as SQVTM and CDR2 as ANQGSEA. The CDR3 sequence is CSVPGPGYEQYF. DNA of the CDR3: TGCAGCGTTCCCGGACCGGGGTACGAGCAGTACTTC.

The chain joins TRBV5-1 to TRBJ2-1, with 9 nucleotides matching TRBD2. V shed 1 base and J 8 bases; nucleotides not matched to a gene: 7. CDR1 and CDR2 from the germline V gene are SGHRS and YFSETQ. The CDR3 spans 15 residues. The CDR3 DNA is TGCGCCAGCAGCTTGTTGATGCGGGGGGGAGATGAGCAGTTCTTC. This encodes CASSLLMRGGDEQFF. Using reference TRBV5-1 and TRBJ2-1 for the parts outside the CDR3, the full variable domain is KAGVTQTPRYLIKTRGQQVTLSCSPISGHRSVSWYQQTPGQGLQFLFEYFSETQRNKGNFPGRFSGRQFSNSRSEMNVSTLELGDSALYLCASSLLMRGGDEQFFGPGTRLTVL.

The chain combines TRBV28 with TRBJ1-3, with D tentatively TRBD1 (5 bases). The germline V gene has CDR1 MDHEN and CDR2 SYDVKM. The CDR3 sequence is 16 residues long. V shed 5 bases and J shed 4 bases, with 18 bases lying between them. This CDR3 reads CASSDRLGGSGNTIYF. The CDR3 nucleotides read TGTGCCAGCAGTGACCGCCTCGGGGGTTCGGGAAACACCATATATTTT.

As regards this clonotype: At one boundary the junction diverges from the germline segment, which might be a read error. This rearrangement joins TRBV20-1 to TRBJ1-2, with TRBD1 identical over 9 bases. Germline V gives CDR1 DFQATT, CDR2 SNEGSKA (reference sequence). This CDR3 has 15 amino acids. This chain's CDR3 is CSARLPGTGPYGYAF. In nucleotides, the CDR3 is TGCAGTGCTAGACTCCCCGGGACAGGGCCCTATGGCTACGCCTTC.

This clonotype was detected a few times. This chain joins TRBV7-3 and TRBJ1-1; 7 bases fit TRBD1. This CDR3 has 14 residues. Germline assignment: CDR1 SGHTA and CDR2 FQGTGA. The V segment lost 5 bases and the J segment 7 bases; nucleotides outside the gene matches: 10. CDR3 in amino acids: CASSPTGYDGEAFF. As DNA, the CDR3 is TGTGCCAGCAGCCCGACAGGGTATGATGGTGAAGCTTTCTTT.

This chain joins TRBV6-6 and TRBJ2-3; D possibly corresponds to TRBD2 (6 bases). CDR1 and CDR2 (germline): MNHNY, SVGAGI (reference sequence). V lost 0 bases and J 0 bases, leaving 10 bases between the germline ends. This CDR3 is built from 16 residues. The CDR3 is CASSYSPSGSTDTQYF. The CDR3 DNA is TGTGCCAGCAGTTACTCGCCCAGCGGGAGCACAGATACGCAGTATTTT.

The CDR3 region has the DNA TGTGCCAGCAGTTACTCTCCTGGGAAGAACACTGAAGCTTTCTTT. As protein: CASSYSPGKNTEAFF. J is TRBJ1-1 and V is TRBV6-5; D remains unclear. Germline V CDR1 and CDR2: MNHEY, SVGAGI. This CDR3 has 15 amino acids. The ends were cut back, 0 bases at V and 1 base at J, with 9 bases in the middle.

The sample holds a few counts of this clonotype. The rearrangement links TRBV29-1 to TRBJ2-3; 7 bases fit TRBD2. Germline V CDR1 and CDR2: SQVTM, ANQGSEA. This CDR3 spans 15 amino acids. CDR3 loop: CIVNWGGSGTDTQYF. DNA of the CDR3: TGCATCGTCAACTGGGGGGGAAGCGGCACAGATACGCAGTATTTT.

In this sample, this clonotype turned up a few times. The CDR3 reads CASSEGTGANYGYTF. CDR3 sequence (DNA): TGCGCCAGCAGCGAAGGGACAGGTGCTAACTATGGCTACACCTTC. The V call is TRBV5-1, the J call TRBJ1-2; 8 bases agree with TRBD1. The CDR3 extends over 15 amino acids. V shed 4 bases and J 0 bases; nucleotides not matched to a gene: 5. Germline V gene data show CDR1 as SGHRS and CDR2 as YFSETQ.

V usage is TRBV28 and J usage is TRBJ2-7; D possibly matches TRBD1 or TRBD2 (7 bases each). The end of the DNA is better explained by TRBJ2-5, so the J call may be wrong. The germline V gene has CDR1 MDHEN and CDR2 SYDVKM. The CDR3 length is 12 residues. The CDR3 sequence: CASQGGEETQYF. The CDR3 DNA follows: TGTGCCAGCCAGGGGGGGGAAGAGACCCAGTACTTC.

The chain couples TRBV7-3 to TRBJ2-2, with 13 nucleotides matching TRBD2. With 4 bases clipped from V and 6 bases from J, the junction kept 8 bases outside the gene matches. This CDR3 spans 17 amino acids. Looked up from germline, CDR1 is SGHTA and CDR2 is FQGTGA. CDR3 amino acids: CASSSGLAGRPPGELFF. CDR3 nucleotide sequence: TGTGCCAGCAGCTCGGGACTAGCGGGGCGCCCCCCCGGGGAGCTGTTTTTT.

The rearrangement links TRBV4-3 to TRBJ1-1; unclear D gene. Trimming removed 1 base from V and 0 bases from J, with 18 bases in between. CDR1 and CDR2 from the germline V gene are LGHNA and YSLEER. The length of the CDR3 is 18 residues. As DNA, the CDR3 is TGCGCCAGCAGCCAAGTGCTTCTAGGCGGCACCATGAACACTGAAGCTTTCTTT. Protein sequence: CASSQVLLGGTMNTEAFF.

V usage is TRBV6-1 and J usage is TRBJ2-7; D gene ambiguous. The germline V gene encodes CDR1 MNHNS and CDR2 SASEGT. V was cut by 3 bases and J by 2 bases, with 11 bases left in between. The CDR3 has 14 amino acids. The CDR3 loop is CASSEVSVPYEQYF. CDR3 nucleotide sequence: TGTGCCAGCAGTGAGGTCTCCGTCCCCTACGAGCAGTACTTC.

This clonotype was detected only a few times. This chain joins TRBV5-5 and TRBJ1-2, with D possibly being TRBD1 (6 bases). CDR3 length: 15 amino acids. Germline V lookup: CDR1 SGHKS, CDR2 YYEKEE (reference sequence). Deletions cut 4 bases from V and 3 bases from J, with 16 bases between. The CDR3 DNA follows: TGTGCCAGCAGCCCCACGGTTGGGGGCCACTATGGCTACACCTTC. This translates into CASSPTVGGHYGYTF.

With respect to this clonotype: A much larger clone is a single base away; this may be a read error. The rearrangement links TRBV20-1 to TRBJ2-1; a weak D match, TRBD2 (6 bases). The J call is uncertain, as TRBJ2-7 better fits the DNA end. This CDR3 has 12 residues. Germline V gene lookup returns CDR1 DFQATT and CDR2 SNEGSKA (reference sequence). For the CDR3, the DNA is TGCAGTGCTAGACGGGGGTACAATGAGCAGTACTTC. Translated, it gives CSARRGYNEQYF.